What follows is one T cell receptor (beta chain) and its context. TCRdb's table, derived via immunoSEQ multiplex PCR, lists solely in-frame clones and lacks some. This table has under 850,000 clones, 80% to 95% appearing once. Germline CDR1 SGHDT, CDR2 YYEEEE. V lost 0 bases and J 4 bases, leaving 5 bases between the germline ends. CDR3 size: 13 residues. The record originates from a study of shared clonotypes between healthy human individuals. Naive CD8 cells lacked CD45RO and underwent positive selection for CCR7, leaving out terminally differentiated effector memory CD45RA+ cells. Specimen: naive CD8+ T cells sorted from blood. This chain uses TRBV5-6 with TRBJ1-3; D is uncertain. The sequence derives from a man between 25 and 39 years old in good health. CDR3 residues: CASSLEAGNTIYF. As DNA, the CDR3 is TGTGCCAGCAGCTTGGAGGCAGGAAACACCATATATTTT.